These 10 T cell receptor beta chains share one sample of origin, sequenced in a study of neurological immune-mediated disorders (dated by TCRdb to between 2018 and 2021). Library preparation employed 5' RACE. Sequenced on an Illumina HiSeq 2500. TCRdb trimmed public reads at Q25 via fastp, called clones via MiXCR and kept in-frame beta chains. Each CDR3 protein gets just one entry, which takes the most common genes and DNA from the rows behind it. This sample lists about 21,000 distinct CDR3 sequences; over 5.5% were detected once. The ten largest account for about 45% of the sample. Source material: CD8+ T cells from blood. Receptor source: a young man in good health.

This clonotype has at least ten counts. The chain recombines TRBV5-1 with TRBJ2-5, with D perhaps matching TRBD1 (6 bases). The germline V gene encodes CDR1 SGHRS and CDR2 YFSETQ. The V end was cut by 4 bases, the J end by 4 bases, with 11 bases between. The CDR3 contains 13 residues. CDR3 amino acids: CASSRTGSETQYF. CDR3 bases: TGCGCCAGCAGCCGTACAGGGTCAGAGACCCAGTACTTC.

Ten or more counts support this clonotype. The rearrangement joins TRBV20-1 to TRBJ2-2; D ambiguous. The germline gives CDR1 DFQATT, CDR2 SNEGSKA (reference sequence). The CDR3 length is 11 residues. The germline V and J ends were trimmed by 2 bases and 7 bases, with 5 bases remaining between them. CDR3 sequence (DNA): TGCAGTGCTAGATACCACGGGGAGCTGTTTTTT. It yields the protein CSARYHGELFF.

This clonotype was counted ten times or more. The chain links TRBV5-1 to TRBJ2-5; the D gene is possibly TRBD2 (6 bases). With 4 bases removed from V and 6 bases from J, the gap between germline ends came to 10 bases. The CDR3 length is 12 residues. Germline loops: CDR1 SGHRS, CDR2 YFSETQ. The CDR3 coding sequence is TGCGCCAGCAGCCCGGGACTCCAGACCCAGTACTTC. Translated, it gives CASSPGLQTQYF.

This clonotype was recorded at least ten times. The chain links TRBV7-2 to TRBJ2-5; TRBD1 matches 10 bases. The CDR3 contains 16 residues. V was pared by 5 bases and J by 5 bases, with 11 bases of the junction left unmatched. Per the germline V gene, CDR1 is SGHTA and CDR2 is FQGNSA. In DNA, the CDR3 is TGTGCCAGCAGCCGGTCCCGAGACAGGGGGCGGGAGACCCAGTACTTC. Translation gives CASSRSRDRGRETQYF. The whole variable domain, filled in from reference TRBV7-2 and TRBJ2-5, reads GAGVSQSPSNKVTEKGKDVELRCDPISGHTALYWYRQSLGQGLEFLIYFQGNSAPDKSGLPSDRFSAERTGGSVSTLTIQRTQQEDSAVYLCASSRSRDRGRETQYFGPGTRLLVL.

This chain links TRBV10-1 with TRBJ2-1, with 8 bases that match TRBD2. Germline V CDR1 and CDR2: WNHNN, SYGVQD (reference sequence). V lost 3 bases to trimming and J lost 5 bases; unmatched junction nucleotides: 12. The CDR3 is 17 residues long. CDR3 residues: CASSELGGGGYHNEQFF. The CDR3 nucleotides are TGCGCCAGCAGTGAATTGGGTGGCGGGGGGTACCACAATGAGCAGTTCTTC.

The table lists this clonotype with many counts. The chain links TRBV6-2 or TRBV6-3 to TRBJ2-2; D perhaps matches TRBD1 (5 bases). In germline, CDR1 is MNHEY, CDR2 SVGEGT. This CDR3 is 15 amino acids long. V lost 6 bases to trimming and J lost 4 bases, with 15 bases between them. CDR3: CASSQGADPTGELFF. The DNA for the CDR3 is TGTGCCAGCAGCCAAGGGGCGGACCCCACCGGGGAGCTGTTTTTT.

This clonotype was detected many times. CDR3 residues: CASSQTGTGSTEAFF. The CDR3 coding sequence is TGTGCCAGCAGCCAGACAGGCACCGGGTCCACTGAAGCTTTCTTT. V usage is TRBV7-8 and J usage is TRBJ1-1; TRBD1 might be the D (6 bases). Germline assignment: CDR1 SGHVS and CDR2 FQNEAQ. The CDR3 is made up of 15 amino acids. The ends were cut back, 5 bases at V and 4 bases at J, with 17 bases in the middle. Looking up the rest from reference TRBV7-8 and TRBJ1-1 gives the full variable domain: GAGVSQSPRYKVAKRGQDVALRCDPISGHVSLFWYQQALGQGPEFLTYFQNEAQLDKSGLPSDRFFAERPEGSVSTLKIQRTQQEDSAVYLCASSQTGTGSTEAFFGQGTRLTVV.

This clonotype was observed at least ten times. This chain links TRBV7-3 with TRBJ1-1, with D unclear. This CDR3 comprises 13 residues. Trimming cost V 5 bases and J 1 base, with 8 bases left between them. The germline CDR1 and CDR2 sequences are SGHTA and FQGTGA. The CDR3 loop is CASSPTSNTEAFF. Written as DNA, the CDR3 is TGTGCCAGCAGCCCCACATCGAACACTGAAGCTTTCTTT.

This clonotype appeared many times. The chain combines TRBV20-1 with TRBJ1-3; D is undetermined. CDR3 size: 14 residues. Germline CDR1 is DFQATT and CDR2 is SNEGSKA (reference sequence). Trimming cost V 3 bases and J 1 base, with 10 bases left between them. The DNA of the CDR3 is TGCAGTGCTAGTTGGGAGTTATCTGGAAACACCATATATTTT. It encodes CSASWELSGNTIYF.

The CDR3: CASSQEESGTGGSKNIQYF. CDR3 bases: TGCGCCAGCAGCCAAGAAGAGTCGGGAACAGGGGGCTCCAAAAACATTCAGTACTTC. The rearrangement links TRBV4-3 to TRBJ2-4; the match to TRBD1 covers 9 bases. CDR1 is LGHNA, CDR2 YSLEER, per germline. This CDR3 is 19 amino acids long. Trimming at V came to 0 bases and at J to 2 bases, leaving 11 bases not matched to a gene.